The 8 T cell receptor beta chains listed next were all sequenced from one sample in a study of PD-1 blockade in mismatch repair-deficient tumors. TCRdb keeps only in-frame clones here, not all; method: immunoSEQ multiplex PCR. The table records around 49,000 clones, approximately 80% of them present only once. Sample: PBMCs, taken before pembrolizumab treatment. The receptors were gathered from an adult with mismatch repair-deficient cancer.

J is TRBJ1-3 and V is TRBV15, with unresolved D. With 8 bases removed from V and 0 bases from J, the gap between germline ends came to 11 bases. This CDR3 region has 14 residues. Per germline, CDR1 LNHNV and CDR2 YYDKDF (reference sequence). The CDR3: CATGQANSGNTIYF. CDR3 DNA sequence: TGTGCCACCGGGCAGGCTAACTCTGGAAACACCATATATTTT.

V usage is TRBV7-2 and J usage is TRBJ2-7; D perhaps matches TRBD2 (6 bases). V dropped 3 bases and J dropped 6 bases, with 12 bases sitting between them. The CDR3 covers 13 residues. The V gene's germline CDR1 is SGHTA and CDR2 FQGNSA. CDR3 protein: CASSFPGTFEQYF. CDR3 sequence (DNA): TGTGCCAGCAGCTTTCCCGGGACTTTCGAGCAGTACTTC. The full variable domain, in which reference TRBV7-2 and TRBJ2-7 provide the parts outside the CDR3, is GAGVSQSPSNKVTEKGKDVELRCDPISGHTALYWYRQSLGQGLEFLIYFQGNSAPDKSGLPSDRFSAERTGGSVSTLTIQRTQQEDSAVYLCASSFPGTFEQYFGPGTRLTVT.

The J gene is TRBJ2-7, the V gene TRBV7-2, with D hard to call. With 1 base removed from V and 2 bases from J, the gap between germline ends came to 9 bases. The CDR3 sequence is 14 residues long. Germline CDR1 SGHTA, CDR2 FQGNSA. The CDR3 DNA reads as TGTGCCAGCAGCTTAGGTAGCCGACCCTACGAGCAGTACTTC. Protein sequence: CASSLGSRPYEQYF. The full variable domain, rest sourced from reference TRBV7-2 and TRBJ2-7, is GAGVSQSPSNKVTEKGKDVELRCDPISGHTALYWYRQSLGQGLEFLIYFQGNSAPDKSGLPSDRFSAERTGGSVSTLTIQRTQQEDSAVYLCASSLGSRPYEQYFGPGTRLTVT.

This chain links TRBV5-5 with TRBJ1-1; a possible D gene is TRBD1 (6 bases). This CDR3 is built from 14 residues. Trimming cost V 5 bases and J 1 base, with 12 bases left between them. Germline loops: CDR1 SGHKS, CDR2 YYEKEE (reference sequence). This chain's CDR3 is CASSTTGANTEAFF. CDR3 bases: TGTGCCAGCAGTACTACGGGGGCGAACACTGAAGCTTTCTTT.

By share, this clone counts as medium-sized. The CDR3 region is CASSLWRTGGETEAFF. The CDR3 DNA reads TGTGCCAGCAGCTTATGGAGGACAGGGGGCGAGACTGAAGCTTTCTTT. The chain combines TRBV7-9 with TRBJ1-1; TRBD1 aligns across 11 bases. CDR3 length: 16 amino acids. Germline-derived CDR1 and CDR2 are SEHNR and FQNEAQ (reference sequence). V gave up 2 bases and J gave up 5 bases; unmatched junction bases: 7.

The chain has TRBV7-2 and TRBJ2-3; D unclear. Trimming stripped 4 bases from V and 3 bases from J, with 11 bases between. The CDR3 length is 14 residues. Germline V gene sequence: CDR1 SGHTA, CDR2 FQGNSA. CDR3 nucleotides: TGTGCCAGCAGCTGGTCCGGGTATACAGATACGCAGTATTTT. Its protein is CASSWSGYTDTQYF.

V usage is TRBV2 and J usage is TRBJ1-1, with D unclear. Per the germline V gene, CDR1 is SNHLY and CDR2 is FYNNEI. V gave up 7 bases and J gave up 1 base, with 13 bases separating them. This CDR3 is 14 amino acids long. Here the CDR3 DNA reads TGTGCCAGCACCGGGCCAGCGGCGAACACTGAAGCTTTCTTT. It specifies CASTGPAANTEAFF.

This chain joins TRBV9 and TRBJ2-6; no firm D call. V shed 2 bases and J shed 4 bases, with 16 bases lying between them. Germline CDR1 SGDLS, CDR2 YYNGEE. The CDR3 runs 17 residues. The CDR3 region is CASSVSLTGSGANVLTF. The CDR3 bases are TGTGCCAGCAGCGTGTCCCTCACGGGCTCAGGGGCCAACGTCCTGACTTTC.